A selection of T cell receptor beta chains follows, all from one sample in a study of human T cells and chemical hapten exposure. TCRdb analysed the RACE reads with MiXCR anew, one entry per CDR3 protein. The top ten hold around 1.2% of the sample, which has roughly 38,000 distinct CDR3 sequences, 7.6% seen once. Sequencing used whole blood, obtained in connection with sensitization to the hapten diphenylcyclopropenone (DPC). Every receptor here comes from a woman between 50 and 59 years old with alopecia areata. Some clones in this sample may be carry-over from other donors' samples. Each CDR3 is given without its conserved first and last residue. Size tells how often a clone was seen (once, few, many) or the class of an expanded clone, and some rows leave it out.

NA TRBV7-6 ASSPWTVKLGETQY
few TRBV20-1 SAGQRGWATGELF
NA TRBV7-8 ASSYRTSASYEQY
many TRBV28 ASSLFPGREETQY
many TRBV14 ASSLAGWTDTQY
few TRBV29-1 SGESQPQH
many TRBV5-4 ASSSPTSGRAYEQY
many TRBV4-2 ASSQVEGHSNQPQH
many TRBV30 AWSHQETQY
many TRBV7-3 ASSPEGSGDTEAF
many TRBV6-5 ASSFEESSYNEQF
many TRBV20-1 SEASLISSYNEQF
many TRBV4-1 ASSSMTGELF
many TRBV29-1 SVRTGEKLF
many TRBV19 ASRQAETQY
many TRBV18 ASSPTGEAF
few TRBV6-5 ASSRDRVMTAAF
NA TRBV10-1 ASSRPGGNEQF
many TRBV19 ASSILAGEETQY
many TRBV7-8 ASRAGGPGSEQY
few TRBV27 ASRPQGRTDTQY
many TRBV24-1 ATSPRGGSSNNEQF